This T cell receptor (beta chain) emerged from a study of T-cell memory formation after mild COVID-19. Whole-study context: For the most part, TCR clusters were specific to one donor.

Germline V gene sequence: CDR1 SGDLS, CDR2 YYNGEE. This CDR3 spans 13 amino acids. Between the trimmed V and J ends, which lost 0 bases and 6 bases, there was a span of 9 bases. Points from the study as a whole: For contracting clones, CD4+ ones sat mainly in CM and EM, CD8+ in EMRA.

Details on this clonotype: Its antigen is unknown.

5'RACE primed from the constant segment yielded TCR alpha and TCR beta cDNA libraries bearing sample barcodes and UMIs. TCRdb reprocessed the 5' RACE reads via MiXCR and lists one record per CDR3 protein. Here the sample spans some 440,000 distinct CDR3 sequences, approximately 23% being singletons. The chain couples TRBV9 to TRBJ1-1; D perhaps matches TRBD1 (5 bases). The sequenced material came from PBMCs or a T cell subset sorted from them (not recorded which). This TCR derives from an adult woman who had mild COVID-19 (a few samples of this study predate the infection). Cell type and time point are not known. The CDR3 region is CASSVVPTAEAFF. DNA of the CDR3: TGTGCCAGCAGCGTAGTTCCGACAGCTGAAGCTTTCTTT.